This TCR beta chain stems from a study of cytomegalovirus exposure and HLA in healthy donors. There are 14 residues in the CDR3. V dropped 5 bases and J dropped 6; count of bases not matched to a gene: 7. Germline-derived CDR1 and CDR2 are SGHRS and YFSETQ. PCR involved 60 Vbeta and 13 Jbeta primers. Produced via immunoSEQ multiplex PCR; TCRdb's table is partial and in-frame only. The repertoire consists of some 45,000 clones, with approximately 78% occurring once and the leading ten covering around 3.3%. Study-level points and caveats: Prior analysis indicated that the majority of TCR beta V segments exhibited productivity approximately 87% or approximately 30% of the time. In a later analysis, across HLA loci, associated TCR counts were highest for DRB1, lowest for HLA-C.

This clone occurred a few times. Its antigen is still unknown. This receptor was obtained from a woman in her twenties or thirties in good health and CMV-seronegative. The sequenced material came from PBMCs. The chain joins TRBV5-1 to TRBJ1-3; 8 bases fit TRBD1. CDR3 sequence (DNA): TGCGCCAGCAGACCGGGACAGGTGCCAAACACCATATATTTT. It specifies CASRPGQVPNTIYF.